The source of this TCR beta chain is a study of blood T cell repertoires in COVID-19. Study in general: Collection of acute and convalescent COVID-19 samples took place in the United States, Italy and Spain. Sources were T cells, B-cell-depleted T cells, or PBMCs; the material itself was cDNA or gDNA.

The CDR3 runs to 15 residues. From germline, CDR1 is LGHNA and CDR2 YSLEER. Trimming stripped 0 bases from V and 5 bases from J, with 10 bases between. Original analysis: Counts of nucleated cells, estimated from reference gene primer amplification, were obtained. The table came from immunoSEQ multiplex PCR; TCRdb's copy has only in-frame clones and leaves some out. D and trimming were read from the DNA, whereas the V and J calls and clone size are those reported in that table. Altogether over 70,000 clones are present, around 88% being singletons, with the ten largest covering around 7%. Material: peripheral blood. The receptor was isolated from a woman of 80 years or more with acute or convalescent COVID-19. The chain uses TRBV4-3 and TRBJ1-4; a weak D match, TRBD1 (5 bases). CDR3 nucleotides: TGCGCCAGCAGCCAAGAGGGGGGGAGGAATGAAAAACTGTTTTTT. It is translated as CASSQEGGRNEKLFF.